These T cell receptor beta chains were read from a single sample in a study of shared clonotypes between healthy human individuals. The data were produced by immunoSEQ multiplex PCR, yet TCRdb's version contains in-frame clones alone and is incomplete. The data show under 1 million clones, 95% to 97% seen once. What was sequenced was naive CD8+ T cells sorted from blood. These TCRs come from a man in his thirties or forties in good health. The conserved cysteine and the conserved F or W are not part of the CDR3 here.

v_gene,CDR3aa
TRBV5-1,ASSFRPGDTEAF
TRBV7-9,ASSLEYQPQH
TRBV27,ASRPPGGISYEQY
TRBV29-1,SVVGTNTGELF
TRBV5-1,ASSLAVTRLTTDTQY
TRBV27,ASSEFRYRGNTEAF
TRBV19,ASRRGTEAF
TRBV15,ATSRTDGGALEQY
TRBV27,ASSLMTQAYNEQF
TRBV6-4,ASSVDTGGPHNEQF
TRBV4-1,ASSQTSYSEQY
TRBV19,ASLNGSYNEQF
TRBV7-2,ASRLKGAEQF
TRBV7-8,ASSPRTDMNTEAF
TRBV9,ASSAGQTTYNEQF
TRBV5-1,ASSLISYQETQY
TRBV20-1,SAPNPETQY
TRBV19,ASSPGQGSGYT
TRBV4-1,ASSQSLAAQTYEQY
TRBV15,ATRGESGQY
TRBV2,ASSELLQGRYEQY
TRBV6-1,ASSEFRGANTEAF
TRBV9,ASSDPNHRDDTGELF
TRBV28,ASSLGLAGTRYEQY
TRBV7-7,ASSLRTGRGETQY
TRBV19,ASTTGGNEQF
TRBV6-1,ASSVFFEYEQF
TRBV29-1,SVISGSAPYEQY
TRBV29-1,SVVGQGNNEQF
TRBV29-1,SVDRTGGTTDTQY
TRBV7-2,ASSLATGSYEQY
TRBV11-1,ASSLVGRQTTYEQY
TRBV27,ASSLAGLAGYEQY
TRBV4-1,ASSDGGTLGREQF
TRBV5-6,ASSLGVNEQY
TRBV29-1,SVDFNAEAF
TRBV5-1,ASSFEAGGRETQY
TRBV7-2,ASSLEVSGAQETQY
TRBV15,ATSRDEGAYNEQF
TRBV9,ASSANRDSLFYEQY
TRBV18,ASSSRDSAYEQY
TRBV7-6,ASSLGEGINQPQH